The 25 T cell receptor beta chains given below trace back to one sample, sequenced in a study of blood T cell repertoires in COVID-19. The table came from immunoSEQ multiplex PCR; TCRdb's copy has only in-frame clones and leaves some out. The sample has over 110,000 clones, 88% seen once; the top ten hold about 1.8%. Sequencing was performed on peripheral blood. Receptor source: a woman aged 50 to 60 with acute or convalescent COVID-19.

The chain links TRBV19 to TRBJ1-3; no clear D. The germline V gene has CDR1 LNHDA and CDR2 SQIVND (reference sequence). This CDR3 contains 13 residues. Trimming left V 10 bases short and J 3 bases short, with 13 bases between. The DNA for the CDR3 is TGTGCCACCTCCGAGGGCTTTGGAAACACCATATATTTT. Translating gives CATSEGFGNTIYF.

The table lists this clone with a count of one. The genes are TRBV7-9 and TRBJ1-2; 8 bases map to TRBD1. V shed 5 bases and J 7 bases; nucleotides not matched to a gene: 6. The CDR3 loop spans 13 amino acids. Germline CDR1 and CDR2: SEHNR and FQNEAQ (reference sequence). The CDR3 DNA follows: TGTGCCAGCAGCACGGGACAGGAGATTGGCTACACCTTC. Its protein product is CASSTGQEIGYTF.

The V and J genes are TRBV10-1 and TRBJ1-1; D is uncertain. This CDR3 region has 12 residues. The V end lost 0 bases, the J end lost 12 bases, and 11 bases lay between the germline ends. In germline, CDR1 is WNHNN, CDR2 SYGVQD (reference sequence). CDR3 region: CASSESSGWTFF. The CDR3, as DNA: TGCGCCAGCAGTGAGTCGTCGGGGTGGACTTTCTTT.

The chain is built from TRBV15 and TRBJ2-5; TRBD1 might be the D (6 bases). CDR3 length equals 15 residues. Looked up from germline, CDR1 is LNHNV and CDR2 is YYDKDF (reference sequence). V was trimmed by 0 bases and J by 2 bases, leaving 10 bases between them. This CDR3 is CATSRDRTDQETQYF. DNA for the CDR3: TGTGCCACCAGCAGAGATAGGACAGATCAAGAGACCCAGTACTTC.

V gene TRBV19 combines with J gene TRBJ1-5, with D perhaps matching TRBD1 (6 bases). CDR1 LNHDA and CDR2 SQIVND come from the germline V gene (reference sequence). CDR3 size: 16 residues. The V and J ends lost 7 bases and 5 bases respectively, with 21 bases between them. CDR3 DNA sequence: TGTGCCAGTAAAACAGGGACTAGGGGGGGATATCAGCCCCAGCATTTT. Translating it yields CASKTGTRGGYQPQHF.

The chain is built from TRBV18 and TRBJ1-3; no firm D call. Trimming took 3 bases from V and 4 from J, leaving 13 bases between them. This CDR3 contains 15 residues. Germline CDR1 is KGHSH and CDR2 is LQKENI. The CDR3 DNA is TGTGCCAGCTCACCTTCAGGTGTGACGGGAAACACCATATATTTT. Translating gives CASSPSGVTGNTIYF.

The rearrangement uses TRBV6-5 and TRBJ2-7; 14 positions agree with TRBD2. The CDR3 covers 14 residues. CDR1 is MNHEY, CDR2 SVGAGI, per germline. Trimming took 2 bases from V and 7 from J; bases not matched to a gene: 1. Here the CDR3 DNA reads TGTGCCAGCAGTTACGGGACTAGCGGGAGTGAGCAGTACTTC. It specifies CASSYGTSGSEQYF.

The rearrangement uses TRBV2 and TRBJ1-1, with D possibly matching TRBD1 (6 bases). The germline CDR1 and CDR2 sequences are SNHLY and FYNNEI. This CDR3 comprises 13 residues. Trimming cost V 5 bases and J 4 bases, with 11 bases left between them. Here the CDR3 reads CASSSNRATEAFF. As DNA, the CDR3 is TGTGCCAGCAGTTCCAACAGGGCCACTGAAGCTTTCTTT.

This chain links TRBV7-8 with TRBJ1-1; D is uncertain. The CDR3 is 12 amino acids. The germline V gene has CDR1 SGHVS and CDR2 FQNEAQ. V lost 0 bases and J lost 10, with 9 bases in between. As DNA, the CDR3 is TGTGCCAGCAGCTTAGCGCTCACCGGAGCTTTCTTT. Protein sequence: CASSLALTGAFF.

This sequence joins TRBV27 and TRBJ2-2; D uncertain. Trimming took 2 bases from V and 2 from J, leaving 12 bases between them. Looked up from germline, CDR1 is MNHEY and CDR2 is SMNVEV (reference sequence). CDR3 length equals 16 residues. The CDR3: CASSLGQAFNTGELFF. CDR3 nucleotides: TGTGCCAGCAGTTTAGGGCAGGCCTTTAACACCGGGGAGCTGTTTTTT.

This clone is a singleton in its sample. J is TRBJ2-1 and V is TRBV6-5; tentative D call: TRBD2 (5 bases). This CDR3 is built from 14 residues. Trimming removed 6 bases at V and 0 bases at J, with 9 bases between. Germline V gene data show CDR1 as MNHEY and CDR2 as SVGAGI. DNA of the CDR3: TGTGCCAGCAGCACGGGGAGCTCCTACAATGAGCAGTTCTTC. Its protein product is CASSTGSSYNEQFF.

This rearrangement joins TRBV10-3 to TRBJ2-1; 13 positions match TRBD2. J was trimmed by 8 bases and V by 7 bases; bases with no gene match: 8. Germline-derived CDR1 and CDR2 are ENHRY and SYGVKD. The CDR3 extends over 15 amino acids. The CDR3 DNA sequence: TGTGCCATCAAGCGACTAGCGGGAGGTGTCTATGAGCAGTTCTTC. The encoded protein is CAIKRLAGGVYEQFF.

The chain joins TRBV27 to TRBJ1-4; D not certain. The ends were cut back, 8 bases at V and 13 bases at J, with 14 bases in the middle. Germline values: CDR1 MNHEY, CDR2 SMNVEV (reference sequence). The CDR3 has 11 amino acids. The CDR3: CASGRRERLFF. The DNA for the CDR3 is TGTGCCAGCGGGAGGAGGGAACGACTGTTTTTT.

This chain connects TRBV30 to TRBJ1-5; possibly TRBD1 for D (5 bases). Trimming removed 4 bases from V and 3 bases from J, with 13 bases in between. Germline loops: CDR1 GTSNPN, CDR2 SVGIG (reference sequence). The CDR3 length is 14 residues. This chain's CDR3 is CAWNTGVFNQPQHF. The DNA of the CDR3 is TGTGCCTGGAATACAGGAGTTTTCAATCAGCCCCAGCATTTT. The variable domain in full, completed from reference TRBV30 and TRBJ1-5, reads SQTIHQWPATLVQPVGSPLSLECTVEGTSNPNLYWYRQAAGRGLQLLFYSVGIGQISSEVPQNLSASRPQDRQFILSSKKLLLSDSGFYLCAWNTGVFNQPQHFGDGTRLSIL.

The J gene is TRBJ2-5, the V gene TRBV6-5, with D tentatively TRBD1 (5 bases). The CDR3 spans 13 residues. CDR1 MNHEY and CDR2 SVGAGI come from the germline V gene. The V and J ends lost 8 bases and 7 bases respectively, with 17 bases between them. CDR3 amino acids: CASPRQTTGTQYF. CDR3 coding DNA: TGTGCCAGCCCCCGACAGACCACGGGGACCCAGTACTTC.

The chain combines TRBV6-5 with TRBJ2-7; no clear D. V was cut by 7 bases and J by 3 bases, with 7 bases left in between. Germline V gives CDR1 MNHEY, CDR2 SVGAGI. This CDR3 spans 11 amino acids. The CDR3 here is CASMVGYEQYF. The CDR3, as DNA: TGTGCCAGCATGGTCGGCTACGAGCAGTACTTC.

This chain joins TRBV2 and TRBJ2-7; 9 bases map to TRBD2. Trimming took 7 bases from V and 6 from J; bases not matched to a gene: 13. There are 15 residues in the CDR3. Germline CDR1 and CDR2: SNHLY and FYNNEI. The CDR3 region is CASTEELAGAVEQYF. The CDR3 bases are TGTGCCAGCACCGAGGAATTAGCGGGAGCTGTCGAGCAGTACTTC.

The chain uses TRBV6-5 and TRBJ1-4, with 7 bases lining up with TRBD1. V dropped 6 bases and J dropped 8; count of bases not matched to a gene: 9. Looked up from germline, CDR1 is MNHEY and CDR2 is SVGAGI. CDR3 length: 14 residues. The CDR3 region has the DNA TGTGCCAGCAGCAGTAACAGGGGTTACGAAAAACTGTTTTTT. It translates to CASSSNRGYEKLFF.

The chain uses TRBV6-5 and TRBJ2-7, with a tentative D call TRBD1 (6 bases). With 6 bases removed from V and 0 bases from J, the gap between germline ends came to 15 bases. Germline CDR1 MNHEY, CDR2 SVGAGI. This CDR3 spans 15 amino acids. The CDR3 loop reads CASRVSGQSSYEQYF. DNA of the CDR3: TGTGCCAGCAGGGTCTCAGGACAGTCCTCCTACGAGCAGTACTTC.

This clone has just one count. J is TRBJ2-1 and V is TRBV28, with 7 bases aligning to TRBD1. Trimming at V came to 0 bases and at J to 4 bases, leaving 6 bases not matched to a gene. The CDR3 has 16 amino acids. Germline V gene sequence: CDR1 MDHEN, CDR2 SYDVKM. The chain's CDR3 is CASSLWAGGSYNEQFF. The CDR3 DNA reads as TGTGCCAGCAGTTTATGGGCAGGGGGATCTTACAATGAGCAGTTCTTC.

CDR3 nucleotides: TGTGCCAGCAGCGCGAGCTGGACAGATCAGCCCCAGCATTTT. Its protein product is CASSASWTDQPQHF. V usage is TRBV7-9 and J usage is TRBJ1-5; maybe TRBD1 (6 bases). Germline V gene lookup returns CDR1 SEHNR and CDR2 FQNEAQ (reference sequence). The CDR3 is 14 residues long. Trimming removed 5 bases from V and 5 bases from J, with 13 bases in between.

The CDR3 protein is CASSLAGGGNYGYTF. Here the CDR3 DNA reads TGCGCCAGCAGCTTGGCAGGGGGAGGTAACTATGGCTACACCTTC. V is TRBV5-1 and J is TRBJ1-2; 7 bases line up with TRBD1. The CDR3 sequence is 15 residues long. Germline lookup yields CDR1 SGHRS and CDR2 YFSETQ. V shed 0 bases and J 1 base; nucleotides not matched to a gene: 3.

The gene calls are TRBV4-1 and TRBJ1-5; D is unclear. The CDR3 loop spans 15 amino acids. V was cut by 6 bases and J by 1 base, with 13 bases left in between. CDR1 and CDR2 from the germline V gene are MGHRA and YSYEKL. DNA for the CDR3: TGCGCCAGCAGTCATAATTTACACAGCAATCAGCCCCAGCATTTT. Translating gives CASSHNLHSNQPQHF.

This clone was recorded only once. This rearrangement joins TRBV3-1 (or the pseudogene TRBV3-2) to TRBJ2-7, with TRBD2 matching over 7 bases. The CDR3 consists of 16 residues. Trimming at V came to 0 bases and at J to 3 bases, leaving 8 bases not matched to a gene. CDR1 and CDR2 (germline): LGHDT, YNNKEL (reference sequence). The CDR3 is CASSQEAGADRYEQYF. In DNA form, the CDR3 reads TGTGCCAGCAGCCAAGAGGCGGGAGCGGATCGCTACGAGCAGTACTTC.

The chain uses TRBV10-1 and TRBJ2-3, with TRBD2 matching over 8 bases. Trimming removed 3 bases from V and 0 bases from J; junction bases left unmatched: 5. CDR3 size: 16 residues. Germline V CDR1 and CDR2: WNHNN, SYGVQD (reference sequence). Written as DNA, the CDR3 is TGCGCCAGCAGTGAAGGGACTAGTCCTAGCACAGATACGCAGTATTTT. As protein: CASSEGTSPSTDTQYF.